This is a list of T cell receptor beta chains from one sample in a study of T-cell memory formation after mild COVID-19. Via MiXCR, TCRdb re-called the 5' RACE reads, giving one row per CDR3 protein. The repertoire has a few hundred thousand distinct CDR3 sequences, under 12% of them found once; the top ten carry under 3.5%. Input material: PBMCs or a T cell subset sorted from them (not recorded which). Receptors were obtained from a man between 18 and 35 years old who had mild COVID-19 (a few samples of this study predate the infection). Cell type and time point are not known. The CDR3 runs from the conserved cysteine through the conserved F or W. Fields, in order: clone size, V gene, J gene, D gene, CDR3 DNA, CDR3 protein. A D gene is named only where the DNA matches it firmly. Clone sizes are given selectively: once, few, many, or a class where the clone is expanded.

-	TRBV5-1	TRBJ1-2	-	TGCGCCAGCAGCTGGGGACCCGTCGGGATTGCTAACTATGGCTACACCTTC	CASSWGPVGIANYGYTF
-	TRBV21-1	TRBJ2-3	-	TGTGCCAGCAGCAAACCGTCCGGGACTAGCTGTGGCACAGATACGCAGTATTTT	CASSKPSGTSCGTDTQYF
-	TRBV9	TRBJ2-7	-	TGTGCCAGCAGCGTATCCGGCAGGGGTTACGAGCAGTACTTC	CASSVSGRGYEQYF
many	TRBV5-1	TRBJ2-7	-	TGCGCCAGCAGCTCGGGCCCGGTCCCCTACGAGCAGTACTTC	CASSSGPVPYEQYF
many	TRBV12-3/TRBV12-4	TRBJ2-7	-	TGTGCCAGCAGTTTAAATAAGCCAATCGAGCAGTACTTC	CASSLNKPIEQYF
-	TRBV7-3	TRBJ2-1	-	TGTGCCAGCAGCCCCAAAGGTCGCCAGGCCGCTACCTACAATGAGCAGTTCTTC	CASSPKGRQAATYNEQFF
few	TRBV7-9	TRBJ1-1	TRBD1	TGTGCCAGCAGTTTCGGACAGGGAAGCACTGAAGCTTTCTTT	CASSFGQGSTEAFF
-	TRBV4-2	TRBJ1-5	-	TGTGCCAGCAGCCAGCTTACTAGCAATCAGCCCCAGCATTTT	CASSQLTSNQPQHF
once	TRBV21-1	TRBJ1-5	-	TGTGCCAGCAGATGTCAACAGGGGGTAGACGATCAGCCCCAGCATTTT	CASRCQQGVDDQPQHF
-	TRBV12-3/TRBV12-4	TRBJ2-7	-	TGTGCCAGCAGTTTCGAAGGCCGCACCTACGAGCAGTACTTC	CASSFEGRTYEQYF
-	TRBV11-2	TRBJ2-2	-	TGTGCCAGCAGCTTAGGGGGAAGGGAGCTGTTTTTT	CASSLGGRELFF
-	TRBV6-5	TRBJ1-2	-	TGTGCCAGCAGTAACCAGGGGTCCGGCTACACCTTC	CASSNQGSGYTF
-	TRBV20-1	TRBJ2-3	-	TGCAGTGCTAGAGGTCCCCCTCAGTGGAGGGCTAGCACAGATACGCAGTATTTT	CSARGPPQWRASTDTQYF
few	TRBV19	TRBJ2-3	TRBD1	TGTGCCAGTAGTACCCCCTGGACAGGGGGCACAGATACGCAGTATTTT	CASSTPWTGGTDTQYF
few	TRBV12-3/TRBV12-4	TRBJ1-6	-	TGTGCCAGCAGTGGACCAGGGTTCGGTTCACCCCTCCACTTT	CASSGPGFGSPLHF
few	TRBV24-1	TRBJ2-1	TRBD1	TGTGCCACCAGTGATGACAGGGGTACGGGCAATGAGCAGTTCTTC	CATSDDRGTGNEQFF
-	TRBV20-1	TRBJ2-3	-	TGCAGTGCTCACCGACAGGCTCAGGATACGCAGTATTTT	CSAHRQAQDTQYF
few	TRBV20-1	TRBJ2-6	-	TGCAGTGCTAGAGTCGGGGGTGCTGGGGCCAACGTCCTGACTTTC	CSARVGGAGANVLTF
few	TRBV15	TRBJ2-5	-	TGTGCCACCAGCAGACCGATGACTCAAGAGACCCAGTACTTC	CATSRPMTQETQYF
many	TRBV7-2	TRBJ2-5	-	TGTGCCAGCAGCTTAACAGCGCAGGGGTGGTGGGAGACCCAGTACTTC	CASSLTAQGWWETQYF
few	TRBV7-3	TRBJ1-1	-	TGTGCCAGCAGCTTTTCGCGCGGCGCTGAAGCTTTCTTT	CASSFSRGAEAFF
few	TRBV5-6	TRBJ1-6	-	TGTGCCAGCAGCTTGGGGCAGGGGTTGGAGAATTCACCCCTCCACTTT	CASSLGQGLENSPLHF
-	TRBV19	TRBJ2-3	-	TGTGCCAGTAGCGCGGGAACGTTCACAGATACGCAGTATTTT	CASSAGTFTDTQYF
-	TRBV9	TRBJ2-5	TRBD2	TGTGCCAGCAGCGCCTTAGTAGCGGGGGGGATCACCCAGTACTTC	CASSALVAGGITQYF